Listed below are T cell receptor beta chains from one sample, sequenced in a study of cytomegalovirus exposure and HLA in healthy donors. Sequencing was performed with immunoSEQ multiplex PCR; in TCRdb, only in-frame clones are kept and a portion is missing. The sample includes 250,000 to 350,000 clones, 75% to 90% seen only once; the top ten take 3% to 4%. Sequenced sample: PBMCs. These receptors were obtained from a man in his forties or fifties in good health and CMV-seropositive. The CDR3 runs from the conserved cysteine through the conserved F or W. A row's size may be missing; if present it is once, few, many or a size class.

size	J	V	CDR3
.	TRBJ1-2	TRBV5-1	CASSEPGGGYGYTF
.	TRBJ2-3	TRBV10-2	CASTRAITDTQYF
.	TRBJ1-1	TRBV18	CASSPGQKLNTEAFF
once	TRBJ2-2	TRBV7-3	CASSFLAGGTGELFF
.	TRBJ2-3	TRBV27	CASGREGYFDTQYF
.	TRBJ2-6	TRBV14	CASSQVPLLDGAGANVLTF
once	TRBJ2-1	TRBV29-1	CSGQRESSYNEQFF
.	TRBJ2-3	TRBV6-1	CASSEAPGQGADTQYF
.	TRBJ2-7	TRBV7-9	CASSSGLAGYEQYF
few	TRBJ1-2	TRBV28	CASSLEDFYGYTF
.	TRBJ2-1	TRBV19	CASSKARGPYYNEQFF
once	TRBJ1-1	TRBV7-6	CATLGQPNTEAFF
once	TRBJ2-7	TRBV7-3	CASSYAGGSYEQYF
.	TRBJ1-4	TRBV15	CATSREGQGTNEKLFF
.	TRBJ2-1	TRBV29-1	CSVETGLASNEQFF
.	TRBJ2-7	TRBV7-2	CASSLVSGRISYEQYF
few	TRBJ1-5	TRBV30	CAWSVLSVDQPQHF
few	TRBJ1-5	TRBV18	CASSPPVQAVSNQPQHF
.	TRBJ2-2	TRBV7-8	CASSLWGGADTGELFF
.	TRBJ1-2	TRBV28	CASNLGTGIGYTF
once	TRBJ2-5	TRBV10-3	CAISESDRTGETQYF
.	TRBJ2-2	TRBV11-2	CASTSLAGGPSGELFF
.	TRBJ1-2	TRBV27	CASSSTGGSHGYTF
.	TRBJ2-7	TRBV9	CASSDRTGVQYF
.	TRBJ1-1	TRBV7-8	CASSNRGGLVNTEAFF
.	TRBJ2-1	TRBV27	CASSPKYTGGYNEQFF
.	TRBJ1-1	TRBV27	CASSFVGGNTEAFF
.	TRBJ1-1	TRBV6-5	CASSYGQVRSTEAFF
.	TRBJ2-1	TRBV6-4	CASSESGSSYNEQFF
.	TRBJ2-1	TRBV11-2	CASSPIAGGPLNEQFF
once	TRBJ2-1	TRBV27	CASKSGGWGYNEQFF
.	TRBJ2-1	TRBV7-2	CASSLLGTSDHSYNEQFF
.	TRBJ2-7	TRBV5-1	CASSNARDSGVYEQYF
.	TRBJ2-5	TRBV5-5	CASSGLQETQYF
.	TRBJ1-2	TRBV27	CASSFLGTGDPYGYTF
.	TRBJ2-3	TRBV30	CAWSLYSTDTQYF
.	TRBJ2-7	TRBV7-9	CASSSPSGAGSYEQYF
.	TRBJ2-3	TRBV9	CASSAGTGDTDTQYF
.	TRBJ1-6	TRBV1	CTSSGTGSYSYNSPLHF
once	TRBJ2-5	TRBV9	CASSVGGGWETQYF
.	TRBJ2-7	TRBV21-1	CASSKAPGQGTTTDQYF
.	TRBJ1-1	TRBV2	CASSTIREAFF